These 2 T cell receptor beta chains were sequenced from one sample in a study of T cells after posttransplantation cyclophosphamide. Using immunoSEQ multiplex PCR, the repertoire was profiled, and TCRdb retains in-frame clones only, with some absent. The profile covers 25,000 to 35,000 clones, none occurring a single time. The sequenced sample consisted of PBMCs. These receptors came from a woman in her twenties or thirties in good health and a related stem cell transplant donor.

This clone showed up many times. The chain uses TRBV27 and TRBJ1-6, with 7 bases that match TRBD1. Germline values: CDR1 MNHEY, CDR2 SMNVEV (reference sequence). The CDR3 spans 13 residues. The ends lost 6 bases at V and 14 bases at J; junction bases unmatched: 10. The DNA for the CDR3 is TGTGCCAGCAGCGGGACAGCCCGAAGGGCCCTCCACTTT. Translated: CASSGTARRALHF.

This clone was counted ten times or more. In nucleotides, the CDR3 is TGTGCCAGCTCACCCTACAGGGGTAGCAATCAGCCCCAGCATTTT. Protein sequence: CASSPYRGSNQPQHF. V usage is TRBV18 and J usage is TRBJ1-5, with 7 positions matching TRBD1. The CDR3 runs to 15 residues. Per the germline V gene, CDR1 is KGHSH and CDR2 is LQKENI. V trimming: 3 bases; J trimming: 0 bases; junction bases outside the gene matches: 2.